What follows are 9 T cell receptor beta chains derived from one specimen sequenced in a study of shared clonotypes between healthy human individuals. Clones were read by immunoSEQ multiplex PCR, and TCRdb kept only the in-frame ones, dropping some. The table has about 580,000 clones, 98% seen once. Naive-designated CD8 cells lacked CD45RO, were positively enriched for CCR7, and omitted terminally differentiated effector memory CD45RA+ cells. The sequenced material came from naive CD8+ T cells sorted from blood. These receptors were taken from a man aged 30 to 39 in good health.

V gene TRBV11-3 combines with J gene TRBJ1-4; no firm D call. Germline CDR1 and CDR2: SGHNT and YENEEA. V was shortened by 6 bases and J by 0 bases, with 11 bases between the two germline ends. The CDR3 has 15 amino acids. CDR3 amino acids: CASSTYNATNEKLFF. The CDR3 region has the DNA TGTGCCAGCAGTACCTACAACGCAACTAATGAAAAACTGTTTTTT.

The chain links TRBV4-1 to TRBJ1-3, with unresolved D. Trimming removed 3 bases at V and 1 base at J, with 4 bases between. Per germline, CDR1 MGHRA and CDR2 YSYEKL. The CDR3 runs 13 residues. The CDR3 region has the DNA TGCGCCAGCAGCCACGAATCTGGAAACACCATATATTTT. Residues: CASSHESGNTIYF.

The chain couples TRBV9 to TRBJ2-1, with TRBD1 matching 10 bases. V was pared by 0 bases and J by 8 bases, with 5 bases of the junction left unmatched. Germline V gives CDR1 SGDLS, CDR2 YYNGEE. The length of the CDR3 is 15 residues. CDR3 amino acids: CASSVEGTGDYEQFF. CDR3 sequence (DNA): TGTGCCAGCAGCGTAGAGGGGACAGGGGATTATGAGCAGTTCTTC.

This chain joins TRBV23-1 and TRBJ2-1, with TRBD2 matching over 14 bases. TRBV23-1 is assigned to the ORF class and has an uncertain function. There are 17 residues in the CDR3. Germline trimming cut 3 bases from V and 2 bases from J; bases unmatched to any gene: 3. The CDR3 here is CASSQRGLAGAYNEQFF. CDR3 coding DNA: TGCGCCAGCAGTCAGCGGGGACTAGCGGGAGCCTACAATGAGCAGTTCTTC.

The chain has TRBV11-2 and TRBJ2-7, with a weak D call TRBD2 (5 bases). The CDR3 consists of 15 residues. Germline lookup yields CDR1 SGHAT and CDR2 FQNNGV. Between the trimmed V and J ends, which lost 5 bases and 9 bases, there was a span of 23 bases. The DNA for the CDR3 is TGTGCCAGCAGCCACCGGGCAGGAGGACCTTTGGGGCAGTACTTC. This encodes CASSHRAGGPLGQYF.

The J gene is TRBJ2-2, the V gene TRBV6-5; 10 bases match TRBD1. This CDR3 has 15 residues. Germline V gives CDR1 MNHEY, CDR2 SVGAGI. Trimming removed 2 bases from V and 5 bases from J; junction bases left unmatched: 2. This CDR3 is CASSYGQGETGELFF. CDR3 DNA: TGTGCCAGCAGTTACGGACAGGGGGAGACCGGGGAGCTGTTTTTT.

V usage is TRBV28 and J usage is TRBJ2-6; D is uncertain. CDR3 length: 13 residues. CDR1 is MDHEN, CDR2 SYDVKM, per germline. Trimming left V 4 bases short and J 4 bases short, with 5 bases between. In nucleotides, the CDR3 is TGTGCCAGCAGTTATCAGGGGGCCAACGTCCTGACTTTC. The encoded protein is CASSYQGANVLTF.

This clone was counted once. This chain connects TRBV5-4 to TRBJ2-1; 7 nucleotides match TRBD2. From germline, CDR1 is SGHNT and CDR2 YYREEE (reference sequence). The CDR3 consists of 15 residues. Trimming at V came to 4 bases and at J to 5 bases, leaving 9 bases not matched to a gene. CDR3 sequence reads: CASSAGLAENNEQFF. In DNA form, the CDR3 reads TGTGCCAGCAGCGCGGGGCTAGCGGAAAACAATGAGCAGTTCTTC.

The chain carries TRBV7-9 and TRBJ2-3; D ambiguous. Trimming removed 5 bases at V and 4 bases at J, with 16 bases between. The CDR3 runs to 15 residues. Germline V gene lookup returns CDR1 SEHNR and CDR2 FQNEAQ (reference sequence). The CDR3 protein is CASSQPPVTADTQYF. CDR3 nucleotides: TGTGCCAGCAGCCAACCACCCGTTACAGCAGATACGCAGTATTTT.